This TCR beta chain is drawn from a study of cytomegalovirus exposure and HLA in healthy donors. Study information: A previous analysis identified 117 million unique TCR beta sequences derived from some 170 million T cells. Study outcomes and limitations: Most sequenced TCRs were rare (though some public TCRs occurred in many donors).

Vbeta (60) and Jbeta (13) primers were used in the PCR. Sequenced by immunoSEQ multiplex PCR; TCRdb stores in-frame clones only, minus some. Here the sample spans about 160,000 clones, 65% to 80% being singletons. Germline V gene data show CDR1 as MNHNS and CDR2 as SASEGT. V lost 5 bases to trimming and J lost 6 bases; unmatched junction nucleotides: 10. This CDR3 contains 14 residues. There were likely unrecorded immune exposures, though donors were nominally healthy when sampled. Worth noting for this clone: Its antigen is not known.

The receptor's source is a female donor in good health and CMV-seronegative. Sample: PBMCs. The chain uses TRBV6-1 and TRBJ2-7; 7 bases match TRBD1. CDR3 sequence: CASSITGVDSEQYF. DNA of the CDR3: TGTGCCAGCAGTATAACAGGGGTGGATTCCGAGCAGTACTTC.